This entry lists 28 T cell receptor beta chains sequenced from one sample in a study of blood T cell repertoires in COVID-19. The assay was immunoSEQ multiplex PCR, and TCRdb's table has in-frame clones only and misses some. Of 150,000 or so clones in the sample, around four fifths were seen once. Sequencing input: PBMCs or T cells enriched from blood (not recorded which). These TCRs come from a woman aged 50 to 60 who had recovered from COVID-19.

The chain carries TRBV29-1 and TRBJ2-7; 12 nucleotides match TRBD2. The V gene end was trimmed by 7 bases and the J gene end by 11 bases; junction bases not matched to a gene: 9. This CDR3 spans 12 amino acids. Per germline, CDR1 SQVTM and CDR2 ANQGSEA. The CDR3 DNA reads as TGCAGCGCCCGAATGGCTAGCGGGAGGGAGTACGTC. Its protein is CSARMASGREYV.

The chain combines TRBV7-2 with TRBJ1-1; no reliable D call. Germline CDR1 SGHTA, CDR2 FQGNSA. The CDR3 is 15 amino acids. V lost 5 bases and J 2 bases, leaving 15 bases between the germline ends. The CDR3 spells CASSLSPGFNTEAFF. The CDR3 DNA reads TGTGCCAGCAGCCTCTCACCGGGGTTTAACACTGAAGCTTTCTTT.

The chain recombines TRBV5-1 with TRBJ1-6, with TRBD1 matching 9 bases. There are 14 residues in the CDR3. CDR1 is SGHRS and CDR2 is YFSETQ in the germline V gene. V was clipped by 4 bases and J by 10 bases; unmatched bases: 6. This CDR3 is CASSPGQGISPLHF. CDR3 sequence (DNA): TGCGCCAGCAGCCCGGGACAGGGAATATCACCCCTCCACTTT.

The chain carries TRBV7-8 and TRBJ1-1; 7 nucleotides line up with TRBD1. The CDR3 contains 15 residues. Germline-derived CDR1 and CDR2 are SGHVS and FQNEAQ. V gave up 5 bases and J gave up 3 bases; unmatched junction bases: 9. CDR3 coding DNA: TGTGCCAGCAGCGCCTGGACAGGCCGCGACACTGAAGCTTTCTTT. Its translation: CASSAWTGRDTEAFF.

The chain has TRBV20-1 and TRBJ2-5, with TRBD2 as a possible D gene (6 bases). The germline V gene encodes CDR1 DFQATT and CDR2 SNEGSKA (reference sequence). The CDR3 is 13 residues long. V was clipped by 3 bases and J by 2 bases, with 10 bases between them. The CDR3 loop is CSASAGRQETQYF. The CDR3 DNA is TGCAGTGCTAGTGCGGGGAGGCAAGAGACCCAGTACTTC.

V is TRBV4-2 and J is TRBJ1-1; TRBD1 matches at 7 bases. The CDR3 length is 19 residues. Trimming cost V 0 bases and J 0 bases; bases outside gene matches: 13. Germline CDR1 and CDR2: LGHNA and YNFKEQ. CDR3 bases: TGTGCCAGCAGCCAAGACCTAAAAACAGGGGAATTAATGAACACTGAAGCTTTCTTT. Protein product: CASSQDLKTGELMNTEAFF.

CDR3 in amino acids: CAYDRGLGNTIYF. The CDR3 DNA reads as TGTGCCTACGACAGGGGGCTCGGAAACACCATATATTTT. The rearrangement joins TRBV30 to TRBJ1-3, with 10 positions matching TRBD1. The length of the CDR3 is 13 residues. Trimming at V came to 7 bases and at J to 4 bases, leaving 4 bases not matched to a gene. The germline V gene has CDR1 GTSNPN and CDR2 SVGIG (reference sequence).

CDR3 residues: CASSSGLAGMGTDTQYF. The CDR3 region has the DNA TGTGCCAGTAGTTCTGGACTAGCGGGGATGGGCACAGATACGCAGTATTTT. V usage is TRBV19 and J usage is TRBJ2-3; 12 bases agree with TRBD2. Germline V gene lookup returns CDR1 LNHDA and CDR2 SQIVND (reference sequence). After removal of 5 bases from V and 1 base from J, the junction contained 7 bases not matched to a gene. The CDR3 is 17 amino acids.

This chain joins TRBV24-1 and TRBJ2-5; maybe TRBD2 (6 bases). V was trimmed by 6 bases and J by 5 bases, leaving 12 bases between them. This CDR3 is 13 amino acids long. Germline V gene sequence: CDR1 KGHDR, CDR2 SFDVKD. The DNA of the CDR3 is TGTGCCACCAGTTCCGGGACTTGGGAGACCCAGTACTTC. The encoded protein is CATSSGTWETQYF.

The V and J genes are TRBV7-9 and TRBJ2-3; D perhaps matches TRBD2 (6 bases). The V gene lost 1 base and the J gene lost 4 bases, with 12 bases spanning the gap. Germline V gene data show CDR1 as SEHNR and CDR2 as FQNEAQ (reference sequence). This CDR3 is 15 amino acids long. CDR3 residues: CASSLGSGDSDTQYF. Here the CDR3 DNA reads TGTGCCAGCAGCTTAGGATCCGGGGACTCAGATACGCAGTATTTT.

The rearrangement uses TRBV4-1 and TRBJ1-5; D ambiguous. The V and J ends lost 4 bases and 6 bases respectively, with 19 bases between them. CDR1 and CDR2 (germline): MGHRA, YSYEKL. The CDR3 extends over 16 amino acids. CDR3 in amino acids: CASSPSLPLVSQPQHF. CDR3 DNA sequence: TGCGCCAGCAGCCCAAGCCTCCCTCTGGTGAGTCAGCCCCAGCATTTT.

The chain uses TRBV7-8 and TRBJ2-3, with 7 bases identical to TRBD2. V trimming: 5 bases; J trimming: 2 bases; junction bases outside the gene matches: 10. The germline CDR1 and CDR2 sequences are SGHVS and FQNEAQ. This CDR3 has 16 residues. CDR3 DNA sequence: TGTGCCAGCAGCGATACTACTAGCGACCTCACAGATACGCAGTATTTT. Protein sequence: CASSDTTSDLTDTQYF.

The chain has TRBV10-3 and TRBJ2-2; a possible D gene is TRBD1 (6 bases). This CDR3 has 14 residues. Trimming cost V 6 bases and J 5 bases, with 13 bases left between them. Germline V gives CDR1 ENHRY, CDR2 SYGVKD. CDR3 DNA sequence: TGTGCCATCAGGGGGACAAGGGGGACCGGGGAGCTGTTTTTT. This codes for CAIRGTRGTGELFF.

The genes are TRBV12-3 or TRBV12-4 and TRBJ1-1; 7 positions match TRBD1. Trimming cost V 5 bases and J 5 bases; bases outside gene matches: 5. This CDR3 is 13 amino acids long. This chain's CDR3 is CASSTTGWTEAFF. In DNA, the CDR3 is TGTGCCAGCAGTACGACAGGGTGGACTGAAGCTTTCTTT.

J is TRBJ1-3 and V is TRBV30; tentatively, D is TRBD1 (5 bases). Germline V lookup: CDR1 GTSNPN, CDR2 SVGIG (reference sequence). The CDR3 loop spans 14 amino acids. V was shortened by 3 bases and J by 3 bases, with 12 bases between the two germline ends. CDR3 in amino acids: CAWSHGGGGNTIYF. The DNA of the CDR3 is TGTGCCTGGAGCCATGGGGGGGGTGGAAACACCATATATTTT.

In its sample, this clone was seen a few times. This chain uses TRBV28 with TRBJ1-2; 7 positions match TRBD1. Germline V gene sequence: CDR1 MDHEN, CDR2 SYDVKM. Trimming took 3 bases from V and 1 from J; bases not matched to a gene: 5. This CDR3 has 15 amino acids. Here the CDR3 reads CASSFGTALNYGYTF. CDR3 nucleotide sequence: TGTGCCAGCAGTTTCGGGACAGCCCTTAACTATGGCTACACCTTC.

The chain is built from TRBV19 and TRBJ1-5, with TRBD1 identical over 9 bases. The CDR3 extends over 15 amino acids. Germline trimming cut 8 bases from V and 2 bases from J; bases unmatched to any gene: 7. Germline CDR1 and CDR2: LNHDA and SQIVND (reference sequence). The CDR3 DNA is TGTGCCAGTTCACGGACAGGGGAGGGCAATCAGCCCCAGCATTTT. This sequence encodes CASSRTGEGNQPQHF.

The genes are TRBV5-1 and TRBJ1-4, with TRBD1 matching over 10 bases. The CDR3 runs to 15 residues. Unmatched junction bases numbered 10, after V lost 3 bases and J lost 11 bases. Germline V gene sequence: CDR1 SGHRS, CDR2 YFSETQ. CDR3 sequence (DNA): TGCGCCAGCAGCTATACAGGGACAGGGGAAAGGAAACTGTTTTTT. Protein product: CASSYTGTGERKLFF.

This clone occurred once. The chain carries TRBV7-9 and TRBJ2-1; D not certain. Trimming took 0 bases from V and 12 from J, leaving 12 bases between them. CDR1 is SEHNR and CDR2 is FQNEAQ in the germline V gene (reference sequence). CDR3 length: 13 amino acids. CDR3 DNA sequence: TGTGCCAGCAGCTTAGCGAACGGTAATAGGCAGTTCTTC. Residues: CASSLANGNRQFF.

This clone was picked up a small number of times. The rearrangement uses TRBV9 and TRBJ1-3; possible D gene TRBD1, 6 bases. The CDR3 runs to 14 residues. Germline-derived CDR1 and CDR2 are SGDLS and YYNGEE. The germline V and J ends were trimmed by 0 bases and 4 bases, with 8 bases remaining between them. The CDR3 DNA reads TGTGCCAGCAGCGTAGAGGGGGTAGGAAACACCATATATTTT. This sequence encodes CASSVEGVGNTIYF. Combining the CDR3 with reference TRBV9 and TRBJ1-3 gives the whole variable domain DSGVTQTPKHLITATGQRVTLRCSPRSGDLSVYWYQQSLDQGLQFLIQYYNGEERAKGNILERFSAQQFPDLHSELNLSSLELGDSALYFCASSVEGVGNTIYFGEGSWLTVV.

The J gene is TRBJ2-6, the V gene TRBV3-1 (or the pseudogene TRBV3-2); D call uncertain. This CDR3 is built from 20 residues. Trimming took 1 base from V and 0 from J, leaving 19 bases between them. CDR1 LGHDT and CDR2 YNNKEL come from the germline V gene (reference sequence). CDR3: CASSQAESTRTFSGANVLTF. The DNA of the CDR3 is TGTGCCAGCAGCCAAGCGGAGTCGACCCGCACCTTCTCTGGGGCCAACGTCCTGACTTTC.

A remark on this clone: Distinct nucleotide sequences in the sample also encode this CDR3. The chain recombines TRBV5-1 with TRBJ1-2, with D possibly TRBD1 on 6 matching bases. Germline V gene sequence: CDR1 SGHRS, CDR2 YFSETQ. Trimming pared 2 bases from V and 2 bases from J, leaving 7 bases between. CDR3 length: 13 residues. Written as DNA, the CDR3 is TGCGCCAGCAGCTTCGACAGGAACTATGGCTACACCTTC. Its protein product is CASSFDRNYGYTF.

This clone was recorded a few times. This chain uses TRBV5-5 with TRBJ2-7; 7 nucleotides align to TRBD1. The CDR3 sequence is 14 residues long. Trimming removed 6 bases from V and 7 bases from J; junction bases left unmatched: 13. The germline gives CDR1 SGHKS, CDR2 YYEKEE (reference sequence). The CDR3 bases are TGTGCCAGCAACCCGGACAGGTATCGATGGGAGCAGTACGTC. Amino acids: CASNPDRYRWEQYV.

The J gene is TRBJ2-3, the V gene TRBV11-3, with a tentative D call TRBD2 (5 bases). Germline V gives CDR1 SGHNT, CDR2 YENEEA. V was shortened by 5 bases and J by 2 bases, with 11 bases between the two germline ends. CDR3 length: 14 amino acids. The CDR3 region is CASSPFRDTDTQYF. CDR3 sequence (DNA): TGTGCCAGCAGCCCGTTTCGGGACACAGATACGCAGTATTTT. Combining the CDR3 with reference TRBV11-3 and TRBJ2-3 gives the whole variable domain EAGVVQSPRYKIIEKKQPVAFWCNPISGHNTLYWYLQNLGQGPELLIRYENEEAVDDSQLPKDRFSAERLKGVDSTLKIQPAELGDSAVYLCASSPFRDTDTQYFGPGTRLTVL.

The rearrangement joins TRBV5-6 to TRBJ1-1; maybe TRBD1 (5 bases). This CDR3 comprises 13 residues. Germline CDR1 is SGHDT and CDR2 is YYEEEE. V was pared by 4 bases and J by 5 bases, with 12 bases between. The CDR3 spells CASSPAGRTEAFF. The CDR3 DNA reads as TGTGCCAGCAGCCCGGCAGGGCGAACTGAAGCTTTCTTT.

V usage is TRBV24-1 and J usage is TRBJ2-7, with TRBD2 matching over 15 bases. The CDR3 totals 19 residues. Germline CDR1 and CDR2: KGHDR and SFDVKD. Trimming cost V 7 bases and J 2 bases; bases outside gene matches: 14. CDR3 region: CATRGGTSGRNHSPYEQYV. CDR3 DNA sequence: TGTGCCACCAGGGGAGGGACTAGCGGGAGGAATCATTCCCCCTACGAGCAGTACGTC.

This clone has only a few counts. This chain connects TRBV5-1 to TRBJ1-5; D possibly corresponds to TRBD1 (5 bases). The CDR3 runs to 16 residues. Trimming stripped 0 bases from V and 4 bases from J, with 14 bases between. Looked up from germline, CDR1 is SGHRS and CDR2 is YFSETQ. In DNA form, the CDR3 reads TGCGCCAGCAGCTTGGGCCCGTTGCGGGGGAATCAGCCCCAGCATTTT. Its translation is CASSLGPLRGNQPQHF.

This rearrangement joins TRBV29-1 to TRBJ1-1, with a weak D call TRBD1 (6 bases). The CDR3 has 14 residues. Germline assignment: CDR1 SQVTM and CDR2 ANQGSEA. Trimming removed 5 bases at V and 1 base at J, with 14 bases between. The CDR3 loop reads CSVQGDRWNTEAFF. The CDR3 DNA follows: TGCAGCGTTCAGGGAGACAGGTGGAACACTGAAGCTTTCTTT.